This T cell receptor (beta chain) was recorded in a study of T cell repertoires in ileal Crohn's disease. Sequenced by immunoSEQ multiplex PCR; TCRdb stores in-frame clones only, minus some. Altogether a few thousand clones are present, about 80% being singletons, with the ten largest covering around 13%. Per germline, CDR1 GTSNPN and CDR2 SVGIG (reference sequence). The CDR3 has 13 residues. V shed 8 bases and J shed 2 bases, with 15 bases lying between them. Sequencing was done on a sample of ileal tissue. V is TRBV30 and J is TRBJ1-2; D unresolved. The clonotype originates from an adult with Crohn's disease. The chain's CDR3 is CARTGLLNYGYTF. The CDR3 DNA sequence: TGTGCCCGTACCGGACTATTAAACTATGGCTACACCTTC.